One TCR beta chain is described in this entry. Data came from immunoSEQ multiplex PCR; TCRdb stores just in-frame clones and leaves some out. Among 140,000 or so clones listed, about four fifths were seen once. The sample belongs to a study of blood T cell repertoires in COVID-19. Looking at the study overall: The study drew acute and convalescent COVID-19 samples from the United States, Italy and Spain. The cDNA or gDNA used as material had been derived from T cells, B-cell-depleted T cells, or PBMCs.

Trimming shortened V by 1 base and J by 1 base, and 19 bases separated the two germline ends. Germline CDR1 reads LGHNA; CDR2 reads YNFKEQ. The CDR3 sequence is 18 residues long. The gene calls are TRBV4-2 and TRBJ1-2; possibly TRBD1 for D (5 bases). Sequenced input: peripheral blood. This TCR was sampled from a human donor in a cohort sampled during active COVID-19. This chain's CDR3 is CASSQGVQGALSNYGYTF. Here the CDR3 DNA reads TGTGCCAGCAGCCAAGGAGTCCAAGGGGCACTAAGTAACTATGGCTACACCTTC.